The text below deals with one TCR beta chain. The antigen is not known. The unique tags termed UMIs, each holding a 6-nucleotide sample barcode, were added by means of template switching. TCRdb processed the 5' RACE reads again and assigns one entry to each CDR3 protein, with no DNA. The data show approximately 300,000 distinct CDR3 sequences, and the top ten clones hold 5% to 6%. The sample belongs to a study of monozygotic twins with inflammatory bowel disease. Overall study results and limits: Discordant twins showed the same repertoire similarity as concordant twins, possibly from limited power.

Germline loops: CDR1 DFQATT, CDR2 SNEGSKA (reference sequence). This CDR3 contains 14 residues. The sample taken for sequencing was blood. The clonotype comes from a human donor with ulcerative colitis or Crohn's disease, or a healthy co-twin of an affected twin (not recorded which). V is TRBV20-1 and J is TRBJ1-1; the TCRdb call, TRBD1, lacks DNA for checking. The CDR3: CSARVGGPNTEAFF.